The 21 T cell receptor beta chains presented below share a single source sample, sequenced in a study of blood T cell repertoires in COVID-19. Method: immunoSEQ multiplex PCR; TCRdb's copy keeps in-frame clones and lacks some. The sample has about 50,000 clones; around 84% are singletons. The sample consisted of peripheral blood. The source is a man aged 70 or older with active COVID-19.

This clone was detected once. This specimen includes other DNA sequences encoding the same CDR3. The V and J genes are TRBV28 and TRBJ1-6; D is uncertain. The CDR3 extends over 14 amino acids. CDR1 MDHEN and CDR2 SYDVKM come from the germline V gene. V gave up 3 bases and J gave up 5 bases, with 8 bases separating them. The CDR3 DNA reads TGTGCCAGCAGTTTGTGGCAGAATAATTCACCCCTCCACTTT. It encodes CASSLWQNNSPLHF.

The rearrangement joins TRBV5-1 to TRBJ2-7; no firm D call. Trimming took off 2 bases at V and 3 bases at J, with 15 bases between the two ends. Germline CDR1 is SGHRS and CDR2 is YFSETQ. This CDR3 has 15 amino acids. The CDR3, as DNA: TGCGCCAGCAGCTTACACAACCAGGCGCTCTACGAGCAGTACTTC. This sequence encodes CASSLHNQALYEQYF. The entire variable domain, with the rest obtained from reference TRBV5-1 and TRBJ2-7, is as follows: KAGVTQTPRYLIKTRGQQVTLSCSPISGHRSVSWYQQTPGQGLQFLFEYFSETQRNKGNFPGRFSGRQFSNSRSEMNVSTLELGDSALYLCASSLHNQALYEQYFGPGTRLTVT.

The CDR3 coding sequence is TGTGCCAGCAGCTTTCTACAGGGGACCGGCAATGAGCAGTTCTTC. Protein sequence: CASSFLQGTGNEQFF. The J gene is TRBJ2-1, the V gene TRBV7-3, with TRBD1 matching 7 bases. The CDR3 has 15 residues. The germline V gene encodes CDR1 SGHTA and CDR2 FQGTGA. Trimming cost V 3 bases and J 6 bases; bases outside gene matches: 8. The full variable domain, rest sourced from reference TRBV7-3 and TRBJ2-1, is GAGVSQTPSNKVTEKGKYVELRCDPISGHTALYWYRQSLGQGPEFLIYFQGTGAADDSGLPNDRFFAVRPEGSVSTLKIQRTERGDSAVYLCASSFLQGTGNEQFFGPGTRLTVL.

The V call is TRBV18, the J call TRBJ1-2; no definite D call. The CDR3 loop spans 13 amino acids. Germline CDR1 reads KGHSH; CDR2 reads LQKENI. Trimming shortened V by 6 bases and J by 4 bases, and 12 bases separated the two germline ends. The CDR3 nucleotides are TGTGCCAGCTCCCCGAGGGATATCTATGGCTACACCTTC. Translating it yields CASSPRDIYGYTF.

The chain has TRBV5-4 and TRBJ2-7, with D possibly matching TRBD2 (5 bases). Germline V gene lookup returns CDR1 SGHNT and CDR2 YYREEE (reference sequence). V gave up 2 bases and J gave up 3 bases, with 12 bases separating them. CDR3 length: 14 amino acids. CDR3 sequence: CASSFRDNNYEQYF. The CDR3 bases are TGTGCCAGCAGCTTCCGGGATAACAACTACGAGCAGTACTTC.

J is TRBJ2-3 and V is TRBV7-8, with 7 bases matching TRBD2. The CDR3 has 16 residues. Germline values: CDR1 SGHVS, CDR2 FQNEAQ. After removal of 3 bases from V and 3 bases from J, the junction contained 9 bases not matched to a gene. CDR3 sequence reads: CASSLFGGGGTDTQYF. CDR3 sequence (DNA): TGTGCCAGCAGCTTGTTTGGGGGGGGAGGAACAGATACGCAGTATTTT.

CDR3 sequence reads: CASRPTRVRIGGYTF. CDR3 nucleotide sequence: TGTGCCAGCAGACCAACCAGGGTTCGTATAGGTGGCTACACCTTC. The chain uses TRBV27 and TRBJ1-2; TRBD1 is a possible D gene (5 bases). The CDR3 is 15 amino acids. The ends were cut back, 6 bases at V and 7 bases at J, with 21 bases in the middle. Per germline, CDR1 MNHEY and CDR2 SMNVEV (reference sequence).

The rearrangement joins TRBV28 to TRBJ1-2; possibly TRBD1 for D (6 bases). CDR3 size: 14 residues. Germline CDR1 is MDHEN and CDR2 is SYDVKM. V was trimmed by 5 bases and J by 4 bases, leaving 14 bases between them. CDR3 loop: CASSEERQVYGYTF. For the CDR3, the DNA is TGTGCCAGCAGTGAAGAGCGACAGGTCTATGGCTACACCTTC.

The chain joins TRBV5-1 to TRBJ2-7; maybe TRBD1 (5 bases). Germline CDR1 is SGHRS and CDR2 is YFSETQ. This CDR3 comprises 15 residues. The ends were cut back, 3 bases at V and 2 bases at J, with 15 bases in the middle. In nucleotides, the CDR3 is TGCGCCAGCAGCTCCACAGGTAAATCGACCTACGAGCAGTACTTC. As protein: CASSSTGKSTYEQYF.

The V and J genes are TRBV24-1 and TRBJ1-1, with 9 bases that match TRBD1. The CDR3 extends over 14 amino acids. Per the germline V gene, CDR1 is KGHDR and CDR2 is SFDVKD. The J segment lost 5 bases and the V segment lost 6 bases, leaving 6 bases of the junction unmatched. The CDR3 loop reads CATSPGQGKTEAFF. For the CDR3, the DNA is TGTGCCACCAGTCCGGGACAGGGAAAAACTGAAGCTTTCTTT.

The chain links TRBV2 to TRBJ2-3; D unclear. V was cut by 2 bases and J by 3 bases, with 12 bases left in between. Germline V CDR1 and CDR2: SNHLY, FYNNEI. This CDR3 spans 15 amino acids. CDR3 DNA sequence: TGTGCCAGCAGTGAACGGGTTTTTAGGACAGATACGCAGTATTTT. Translation gives CASSERVFRTDTQYF.

This clone occurred a few times. The chain recombines TRBV5-1 with TRBJ2-1; 9 nucleotides match TRBD2. The CDR3 is 15 amino acids. Germline lookup yields CDR1 SGHRS and CDR2 YFSETQ. Trimming at V came to 0 bases and at J to 4 bases, leaving 2 bases not matched to a gene. DNA of the CDR3: TGCGCCAGCAGCTTGGGACTAGCGGCTTACAATGAGCAGTTCTTC. Protein: CASSLGLAAYNEQFF.

The genes are TRBV5-1 and TRBJ1-2; 7 nucleotides match TRBD1. Germline V gene data show CDR1 as SGHRS and CDR2 as YFSETQ. Unmatched junction bases numbered 5, after V lost 0 bases and J lost 0 bases. The CDR3 is made up of 16 amino acids. DNA for the CDR3: TGCGCCAGCAGCTTGGTTACCAGGGGGACTAACTATGGCTACACCTTC. Translating it yields CASSLVTRGTNYGYTF.

The genes are TRBV9 and TRBJ1-2, with 10 bases aligning to TRBD1. J gave up 8 bases and V 4 bases, and 8 bases lay outside the gene matches. Germline V CDR1 and CDR2: SGDLS, YYNGEE. The CDR3 consists of 14 residues. The CDR3 reads CASSPHGTGEGYTF. CDR3 DNA sequence: TGTGCCAGCAGCCCTCACGGGACAGGGGAAGGCTACACCTTC.

This rearrangement joins TRBV23-1 to TRBJ2-7; 8 bases match TRBD2. TRBV23-1 is treated as an ORF (open reading frame) with a function not yet certain. J gave up 2 bases and V 4 bases, and 10 bases lay outside the gene matches. The CDR3 is 16 amino acids. This chain's CDR3 is CASSLSIAGSAYEQYF. The CDR3 nucleotides read TGCGCCAGCAGTCTATCTATAGCGGGATCAGCCTACGAGCAGTACTTC.

The chain is built from TRBV9 and TRBJ2-5; 9 nucleotides match TRBD1. The trim removed 3 bases at V and 3 bases at J, leaving 6 bases unmatched. CDR1 and CDR2 from the germline V gene are SGDLS and YYNGEE. The CDR3 is 15 amino acids. The CDR3: CASSGGTGLKETQYF. DNA of the CDR3: TGTGCCAGCAGCGGAGGGACAGGGCTTAAAGAGACCCAGTACTTC.

The DNA of the CDR3 is TGTGCCAGCAGCAAAGTAGGACTCTATGGCTACACCTTC. Residues: CASSKVGLYGYTF. The rearrangement joins TRBV21-1 to TRBJ1-2. TRBV21-1 represents a pseudogene. The CDR3 has 13 residues.

DNA for the CDR3: TGTGCCAGCAGTTGGACTAACCCTGGGACTAGCGGAAGTCTATACTCATCGGATACGCAGTATTTT. Translated, it gives CASSWTNPGTSGSLYSSDTQYF. The rearrangement uses TRBV2 and TRBJ2-3, with 11 bases identical to TRBD2. Trimming removed 5 bases from V and 6 bases from J; junction bases left unmatched: 28. The CDR3 sequence is 22 residues long. The germline V gene encodes CDR1 SNHLY and CDR2 FYNNEI.

This chain joins TRBV12-1 and TRBJ2-2; TRBD2 was called by the table and not checked on the DNA. TRBV12-1 is flagged as a pseudogene. This CDR3 comprises 19 residues. The CDR3 DNA follows: TGTGCCAGCAGCTTTGCCGAACTAGCGGGAGATGGGGGGAACGGGGAGCTGTTTTTT. Translation gives CASSFAELAGDGGNGELFF.

The chain couples TRBV19 to TRBJ1-1, with 7 bases that match TRBD1. V lost 7 bases and J lost 6; bases outside the gene matches: 8. The CDR3 is 13 residues long. Germline V CDR1 and CDR2: LNHDA, SQIVND (reference sequence). For the CDR3, the DNA is TGTGCCAGTATGGGGACAGTTCGTTCTGAAGCTTTCTTT. This gives the protein CASMGTVRSEAFF.

V usage is TRBV19 and J usage is TRBJ2-1; TRBD2 aligns across 15 bases. With V trimmed by 6 bases and J by 9 bases, 6 bases remained unmatched. Per the germline V gene, CDR1 is LNHDA and CDR2 is SQIVND (reference sequence). The CDR3 is 15 residues long. The DNA for the CDR3 is TGTGCCAGTAGCTATGGACTAGCGGGAGGGAGTGAGCAGTTCTTC. Protein sequence: CASSYGLAGGSEQFF.